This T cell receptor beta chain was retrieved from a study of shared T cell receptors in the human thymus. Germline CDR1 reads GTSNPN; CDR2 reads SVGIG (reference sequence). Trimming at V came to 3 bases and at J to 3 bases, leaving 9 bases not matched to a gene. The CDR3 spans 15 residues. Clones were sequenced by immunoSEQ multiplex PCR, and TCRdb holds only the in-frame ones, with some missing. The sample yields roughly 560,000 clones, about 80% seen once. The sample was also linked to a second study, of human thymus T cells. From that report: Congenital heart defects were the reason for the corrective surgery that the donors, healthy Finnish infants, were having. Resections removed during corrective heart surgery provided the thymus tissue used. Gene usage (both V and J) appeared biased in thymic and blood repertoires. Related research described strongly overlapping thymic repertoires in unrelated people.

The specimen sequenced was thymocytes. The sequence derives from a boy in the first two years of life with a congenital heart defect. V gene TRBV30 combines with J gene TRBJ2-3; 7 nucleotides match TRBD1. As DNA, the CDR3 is TGTGCCTGGAGCCCTCGACAGGGTGGGACAGATACGCAGTATTTT. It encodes CAWSPRQGGTDTQYF.